A single sample is the source of the 10 T cell receptor beta chains below, sequenced in a study of Ad26.COV2.S vaccination and SARS-CoV-2 variants. Sequenced by immunoSEQ multiplex PCR; TCRdb stores in-frame clones only, minus some. The sample holds some 320,000 clones, around four fifths seen once. Described treatment: 15 to 20 received Ad26.COV2.S at low or high dose, single or two shots; about five received placebo; per-sample allocation not given. Samples were taken on day 63 after the first vaccine or placebo injection. Source: peripheral blood, taken in a trial of Ad26.COV2.S vaccine versus placebo. These receptors came from a person aged 18-65 years who received the Ad26.COV2.S COVID-19 vaccine or a placebo.

The J gene is TRBJ2-1, the V gene TRBV20-1; D unresolved. The CDR3 contains 11 residues. The germline V and J ends were trimmed by 6 bases and 7 bases, with 10 bases remaining between them. The germline CDR1 and CDR2 sequences are DFQATT and SNEGSKA (reference sequence). The CDR3 coding sequence is TGCAGTGCCCCGCGTTGGAATGAGCAGTTCTTC. Translating gives CSAPRWNEQFF.

V usage is TRBV2 and J usage is TRBJ1-2; weak D call: TRBD1 (5 bases). Germline-derived CDR1 and CDR2 are SNHLY and FYNNEI. The CDR3 length is 16 residues. Trimming removed 0 bases at V and 3 bases at J, with 14 bases between. CDR3 loop: CASSEAPIRGDYGYTF. The CDR3 DNA reads TGTGCCAGCAGTGAAGCCCCCATCCGGGGGGACTATGGCTACACCTTC. The variable domain in full, with the rest retrieved from reference TRBV2 and TRBJ1-2, is EPEVTQTPSHQVTQMGQEVILRCVPISNHLYFYWYRQILGQKVEFLVSFYNNEISEKSEIFDDQFSVERPDGSNFTLKIRSTKLEDSAMYFCASSEAPIRGDYGYTFGSGTRLTVV.

This clone was seen a few times. CDR3 DNA sequence: TGTGCTAGTGGGAATGTCTACACTGAAGCTTTCTTT. Its protein product is CASGNVYTEAFF. This chain connects TRBV12-5 to TRBJ1-1; no definite D call. Deletions cut 6 bases from V and 3 bases from J, with 8 bases between. Germline V gives CDR1 LGHNT, CDR2 FRNRAP. CDR3 length: 12 residues.

This chain connects TRBV24-1 to TRBJ2-5; the D gene could be TRBD1 or TRBD2 (5 bases each). Trimming pared 5 bases from V and 5 bases from J, leaving 17 bases between. The germline gives CDR1 KGHDR, CDR2 SFDVKD. The length of the CDR3 is 15 residues. Here the CDR3 reads CATSAQGLPGETQYF. CDR3 DNA sequence: TGTGCCACCAGTGCGCAAGGACTCCCAGGGGAGACCCAGTACTTC.

This chain connects TRBV27 to TRBJ1-5; 10 bases line up with TRBD1. After removal of 6 bases from V and 2 bases from J, the junction contained 4 bases not matched to a gene. The germline V gene encodes CDR1 MNHEY and CDR2 SMNVEV (reference sequence). The CDR3 totals 15 residues. For the CDR3, the DNA is TGTGCCAGCAGCGGAGACAGGGGGCGCAATCAGCCCCAGCATTTT. Its translation is CASSGDRGRNQPQHF.

The chain combines TRBV29-1 with TRBJ2-7; no firm D call. CDR1 SQVTM and CDR2 ANQGSEA come from the germline V gene. The CDR3 totals 12 residues. Trimming pared 6 bases from V and 4 bases from J, leaving 13 bases between. CDR3 nucleotides: TGCAGCGTAACAAATCGTAGGTACGAGCAGTACTTC. This codes for CSVTNRRYEQYF.

The rearrangement joins TRBV10-1 to TRBJ1-2, with D unresolved. Germline CDR1 is WNHNN and CDR2 is SYGVQD (reference sequence). Trimming took off 10 bases at V and 7 bases at J, with 16 bases between the two ends. This CDR3 comprises 12 residues. CDR3 loop: CATIPQTCGYTF. Written as DNA, the CDR3 is TGCGCCACCATCCCCCAAACTTGTGGCTACACCTTC.

V gene TRBV7-8 combines with J gene TRBJ1-5, with D possibly being TRBD1 (6 bases). The CDR3 contains 18 residues. The V end was cut by 0 bases, the J end by 5 bases, with 20 bases between. CDR1 and CDR2 (germline): SGHVS, FQNEAQ. CDR3 nucleotides: TGTGCCAGCAGCTTAGCCTTTGTCCGCGGACAGAACTATCAGCCCCAGCATTTT. Protein product: CASSLAFVRGQNYQPQHF.

V gene TRBV9 combines with J gene TRBJ1-1; tentatively, D is TRBD1 (5 bases). V lost 8 bases, J lost 1 base, and 6 bases lay in between. The CDR3 contains 11 residues. Germline CDR1 reads SGDLS; CDR2 reads YYNGEE. DNA of the CDR3: TGTGCCAGTGGGACGAACACTGAAGCTTTCTTT. Its translation: CASGTNTEAFF.

J is TRBJ2-7 and V is TRBV6-5, with D possibly matching TRBD2 (6 bases). V lost 4 bases to trimming and J lost 2 bases, with 15 bases between them. CDR3 length: 15 residues. Per the germline V gene, CDR1 is MNHEY and CDR2 is SVGAGI. CDR3 DNA sequence: TGTGCCAGCAGTTCCGGGGGACCTACACCCTACGAGCAGTACTTC. Translating gives CASSSGGPTPYEQYF.